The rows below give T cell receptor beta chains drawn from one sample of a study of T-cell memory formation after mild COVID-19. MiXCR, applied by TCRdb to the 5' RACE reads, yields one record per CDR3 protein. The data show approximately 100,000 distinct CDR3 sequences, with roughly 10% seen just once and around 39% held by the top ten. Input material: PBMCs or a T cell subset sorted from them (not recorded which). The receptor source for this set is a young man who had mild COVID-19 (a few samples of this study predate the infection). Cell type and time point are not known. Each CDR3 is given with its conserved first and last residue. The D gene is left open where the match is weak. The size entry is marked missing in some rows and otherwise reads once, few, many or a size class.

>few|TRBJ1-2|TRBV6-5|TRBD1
CATYGQGAEEVYGYTF
TGTGCCACCTATGGACAGGGGGCTGAGGAGGTCTATGGCTACACCTTC
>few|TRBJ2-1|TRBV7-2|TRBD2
CASSPRHSGGSYNEQFF
TGTGCCAGCAGCCCACGACACAGCGGGGGCTCCTACAATGAGCAGTTCTTC
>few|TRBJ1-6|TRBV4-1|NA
CASRTAPLSYNSPLHF
TGCGCAAGCCGGACAGCACCACTCTCCTATAATTCACCCCTCCACTTT
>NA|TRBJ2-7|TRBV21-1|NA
CASSKDRTGSSYEQYF
TGTGCCAGCAGCAAAGACCGGACAGGGAGCTCCTACGAGCAGTACTTC
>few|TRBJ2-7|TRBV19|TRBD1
CASSIAATGASSYEQYF
TGTGCCAGTAGTATAGCTGCGACAGGGGCCAGCTCCTACGAGCAGTACTTC
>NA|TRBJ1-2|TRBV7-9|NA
CASSSSAGPYGYTF
TGTGCCAGCAGCTCCTCTGCAGGGCCCTATGGCTACACCTTC
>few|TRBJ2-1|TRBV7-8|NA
CASSLVPGEQFF
TGTGCCAGCAGCTTGGTACCAGGGGAGCAGTTCTTC
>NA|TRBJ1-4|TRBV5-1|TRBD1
CASSPRSYVQTGDEKLFF
TGCGCCAGCAGCCCGCGGTCGTATGTGCAGACAGGGGATGAAAAACTGTTTTTT
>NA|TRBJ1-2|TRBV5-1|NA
CASKPKTGTDASGNTF
TGCGCCAGCAAACCAAAGACCGGGACCGACGCCTCGGGGAACACCTTC
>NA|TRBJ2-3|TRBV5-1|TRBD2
CASSWSLAGGSTDTQYF
TGCGCCAGCAGCTGGAGTCTAGCGGGGGGCTCCACAGATACGCAGTATTTT
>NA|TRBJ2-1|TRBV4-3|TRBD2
CASSQDPAGDYNEQFF
TGCGCCAGCAGCCAAGATCCAGCGGGGGACTACAATGAGCAGTTCTTC
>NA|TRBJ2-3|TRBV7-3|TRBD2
CASSKGLAGAFRGDTQYF
TGTGCCAGCAGCAAAGGACTAGCGGGGGCCTTTAGGGGGGATACGCAGTATTTT
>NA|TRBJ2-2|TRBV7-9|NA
CASSLSDQTRLATGELFF
TGTGCCAGCAGCCTATCAGACCAGACCCGGCTAGCCACCGGGGAGCTGTTTTTT
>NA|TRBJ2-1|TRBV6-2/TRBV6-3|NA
CASSYRDGRWNEQFF
TGTGCCAGCAGTTACCGAGACGGGAGATGGAATGAGCAGTTCTTC
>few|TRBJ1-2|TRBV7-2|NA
CASRGPGAPPGYTF
TGTGCCAGCAGAGGGCCCGGGGCCCCGCCTGGCTACACCTTC